Below, 22 T cell receptor beta chains from the same sample are listed, as sequenced in a study of CD8 T cells in Susac syndrome. With random hexamers, roughly 0.5 to 1 ug RNA was reverse transcribed. Via MiXCR, TCRdb re-called the immunoSEQ multiplex PCR reads, giving one row per CDR3 protein. Of 75,000 to 100,000 distinct CDR3 sequences in the sample, approximately 95% were seen once. Sequenced: CD8+ T cells from PBMCs. The receptors were sampled from a human donor with Susac syndrome.

The V call is TRBV28, the J call TRBJ1-5; 7 positions agree with TRBD1. The CDR3 sequence is 16 residues long. Unmatched junction bases numbered 3, after V lost 0 bases and J lost 1 base. The germline gives CDR1 MDHEN, CDR2 SYDVKM. The CDR3 DNA sequence: TGTGCCAGCAGTTTATGGGCCAGGGGGAGCAATCAGCCCCAGCATTTT. Its protein is CASSLWARGSNQPQHF.

In this sample, this clonotype turned up once. The gene calls are TRBV29-1 and TRBJ2-1; D gene uncertain. Germline V gene data show CDR1 as SQVTM and CDR2 as ANQGSEA. This CDR3 region has 10 residues. The CDR3 DNA is TGCAGTGTATATGACCTGGTGCAGTTCTTC. Protein sequence: CSVYDLVQFF.

This clonotype was detected only once. The chain is built from TRBV5-6 and TRBJ2-1, with TRBD2 matching over 7 bases. The CDR3 totals 15 residues. The junction had 4 bases not matched to a gene; V was cut back by 0 bases and J by 4 bases. In germline, CDR1 is SGHDT, CDR2 YYEEEE. CDR3 loop: CASSLGASGYNEQFF. The CDR3, as DNA: TGTGCCAGCAGCTTGGGGGCTAGCGGTTACAATGAGCAGTTCTTC.

The V and J genes are TRBV5-1 and TRBJ1-1; D is ambiguous. Germline V gene data show CDR1 as SGHRS and CDR2 as YFSETQ. Trimming cost V 2 bases and J 3 bases, with 5 bases left between them. This CDR3 is 12 amino acids long. CDR3 sequence reads: CASSFPDTEAFF. For the CDR3, the DNA is TGCGCCAGCAGCTTTCCGGACACTGAAGCTTTCTTT.

This chain joins TRBV19 and TRBJ2-3; possible D gene TRBD1, 7 bases. Deletions cut 8 bases from V and 6 bases from J, with 18 bases between. The germline gives CDR1 LNHDA, CDR2 SQIVND (reference sequence). The CDR3 is 14 residues long. The DNA for the CDR3 is TGTGCCAGTCACGAGACAGGGACTCCCGATACGCAGTATTTT. Translation gives CASHETGTPDTQYF.

The chain couples TRBV6-5 to TRBJ2-7, with 7 bases matching TRBD1. Losses at the gene ends were 2 bases for V and 5 bases for J; bases not matched to a gene: 6. Germline-derived CDR1 and CDR2 are MNHEY and SVGAGI. The CDR3 contains 14 residues. The CDR3 nucleotides read TGTGCCAGCAGTTACACTACAGGGGCCCACGAGCAGTACTTC. Its protein product is CASSYTTGAHEQYF.

This clonotype showed up just once. V usage is TRBV5-1 and J usage is TRBJ1-2; 8 bases align to TRBD1. In germline, CDR1 is SGHRS, CDR2 YFSETQ. V trimming: 4 bases; J trimming: 3 bases; junction bases outside the gene matches: 8. The CDR3 is 15 amino acids. The CDR3 nucleotides read TGCGCCAGCAGCCCCTGGACAGGGATCGACTATGGCTACACCTTC. Translated: CASSPWTGIDYGYTF.

V gene TRBV7-9 combines with J gene TRBJ2-7, with D perhaps matching TRBD2 (6 bases). Germline V gives CDR1 SEHNR, CDR2 FQNEAQ (reference sequence). The CDR3 extends over 15 amino acids. Trimming removed 8 bases from V and 1 base from J, with 18 bases in between. The CDR3 DNA reads as TGTGCCAGCTCACTACCGGCGGGACCTTCCTACGAGCAGTACTTC. It yields the protein CASSLPAGPSYEQYF.

The chain carries TRBV4-1 and TRBJ1-5; D is unresolved. CDR1 is MGHRA and CDR2 is YSYEKL in the germline V gene. The CDR3 spans 13 residues. Trimming took 4 bases from V and 6 from J, leaving 10 bases between them. The CDR3 here is CASSLSSGQPQHF. As DNA, the CDR3 is TGCGCCAGCAGCCTATCTTCCGGTCAGCCCCAGCATTTT.

The chain uses TRBV7-9 and TRBJ1-2; TRBD1 might be the D (5 bases). Per the germline V gene, CDR1 is SEHNR and CDR2 is FQNEAQ (reference sequence). V was clipped by 10 bases and J by 10 bases, with 13 bases between them. This CDR3 comprises 10 residues. The CDR3 sequence: CATRQWLYTF. CDR3 coding DNA: TGTGCCACCCGACAGTGGCTCTACACCTTC.

The CDR3 DNA follows: TGTGCCAGCAGCCTACCGACTAGCGGGAACTCAGATACGCAGTATTTT. Residues: CASSLPTSGNSDTQYF. This rearrangement joins TRBV13 to TRBJ2-3; 11 nucleotides agree with TRBD2. J was trimmed by 4 bases and V by 5 bases; bases with no gene match: 8. The CDR3 totals 16 residues. CDR1 is PRHDT and CDR2 is FYEKMQ in the germline V gene (reference sequence).

V is TRBV30 and J is TRBJ2-7, with D unclear. The CDR3 loop spans 13 amino acids. Germline assignment: CDR1 GTSNPN and CDR2 SVGIG (reference sequence). Trimming cost V 5 bases and J 3 bases, with 14 bases left between them. The CDR3 loop is CAWEDMVFYEQYF. For the CDR3, the DNA is TGTGCCTGGGAAGACATGGTGTTCTACGAGCAGTACTTC. The full variable domain, rest sourced from reference TRBV30 and TRBJ2-7, is SQTIHQWPATLVQPVGSPLSLECTVEGTSNPNLYWYRQAAGRGLQLLFYSVGIGQISSEVPQNLSASRPQDRQFILSSKKLLLSDSGFYLCAWEDMVFYEQYFGPGTRLTVT.

The chain combines TRBV12-3 or TRBV12-4 with TRBJ1-3; D not resolved. This CDR3 is 13 amino acids long. V was shortened by 4 bases and J by 8 bases, with 12 bases between the two germline ends. The CDR3 loop reads CASSSGPADTIYF. The CDR3 DNA follows: TGTGCCAGCAGTTCCGGCCCAGCGGACACCATATATTTT.

The chain combines TRBV30 with TRBJ2-5; 11 bases match TRBD2. The V gene end was trimmed by 2 bases and the J gene end by 4 bases; junction bases not matched to a gene: 9. The germline V gene encodes CDR1 GTSNPN and CDR2 SVGIG (reference sequence). This CDR3 has 16 residues. CDR3: CAWSPLAGERGETQYF. The CDR3 nucleotides are TGTGCCTGGAGTCCACTAGCGGGAGAACGGGGAGAGACCCAGTACTTC.

The V gene is TRBV12-3 or TRBV12-4, the J gene TRBJ1-5; D call uncertain. V gave up 0 bases and J gave up 7 bases, with 7 bases separating them. The CDR3 is 13 residues long. DNA of the CDR3: TGTGCCAGCAGTTTAGCTCGGGGACAGCCCCAGCATTTT. This sequence encodes CASSLARGQPQHF.

This chain connects TRBV2 to TRBJ1-4, with 11 bases lining up with TRBD1. Germline V gene lookup returns CDR1 SNHLY and CDR2 FYNNEI. The CDR3 is 15 amino acids. The trim removed 6 bases at V and 2 bases at J, leaving 2 bases unmatched. The CDR3 bases are TGTGCCAGCAGAGGACAGGGGGCGACTAATGAAAAACTGTTTTTT. Translating gives CASRGQGATNEKLFF.

The chain links TRBV3-1 to TRBJ1-5; 8 bases are shared with TRBD1. The V and J ends lost 4 bases and 4 bases, in that order; junction bases with no gene match: 3. This CDR3 contains 14 residues. The V gene's germline CDR1 is LGHDT and CDR2 YNNKEL (reference sequence). The CDR3 loop reads CASSPRQGNQPQHF. DNA of the CDR3: TGTGCCAGCAGCCCCCGACAGGGGAATCAGCCCCAGCATTTT. Full variable domain (outside the CDR3, taken from reference TRBV3-1 and TRBJ1-5): DTAVSQTPKYLVTQMGNDKSIKCEQNLGHDTMYWYKQDSKKFLKIMFSYNNKELIINETVPNRFSPKSPDKAHLNLHINSLELGDSAVYFCASSPRQGNQPQHFGDGTRLSIL.

The chain recombines TRBV4-3 with TRBJ2-1; 7 bases are shared with TRBD2. The CDR3 contains 14 residues. With 1 base clipped from V and 8 bases from J, the junction kept 5 bases outside the gene matches. The germline CDR1 and CDR2 sequences are LGHNA and YSLEER. CDR3 in DNA: TGCGCCAGCAGCCAAGGACTAGCCGAGGATGAGCAGTTCTTC. This encodes CASSQGLAEDEQFF.

This chain links TRBV7-9 with TRBJ2-7; tentative D call: TRBD2 (5 bases). The V gene lost 5 bases and the J gene lost 0 bases, with 11 bases spanning the gap. The CDR3 is 14 amino acids. Germline V gene sequence: CDR1 SEHNR, CDR2 FQNEAQ (reference sequence). The DNA of the CDR3 is TGTGCCAGCAGCCCCCCAGCGGCCTCCTACGAGCAGTACTTC. This gives the protein CASSPPAASYEQYF.

The CDR3 nucleotides read TGTGCCAGCAGCTTGGCAGCCAAGACGGAGACCCAGTACTTC. As protein: CASSLAAKTETQYF. This rearrangement joins TRBV5-6 to TRBJ2-5; no clear D. Germline CDR1 SGHDT, CDR2 YYEEEE. The CDR3 has 14 amino acids. The V and J ends lost 0 bases and 5 bases respectively, with 11 bases between them.

The chain employs TRBV6-5 and TRBJ2-2; 12 bases fit TRBD2. V trimming: 0 bases; J trimming: 7 bases; junction bases outside the gene matches: 6. Germline V gene lookup returns CDR1 MNHEY and CDR2 SVGAGI. The CDR3 runs 17 residues. The CDR3 bases are TGTGCCAGCAGTTACTCCACTAGCGGGAGGATGGACGGGGAGCTGTTTTTT. Translating it yields CASSYSTSGRMDGELFF.

V usage is TRBV12-3 or TRBV12-4 and J usage is TRBJ2-1, with TRBD2 matching over 8 bases. V trimming: 5 bases; J trimming: 5 bases; junction bases outside the gene matches: 17. This CDR3 contains 18 residues. The CDR3 nucleotides read TGTGCCAGCAGTCCGACAGTACTAGCGGTCTTACCCAACAATGAGCAGTTCTTC. Amino acid sequence: CASSPTVLAVLPNNEQFF.